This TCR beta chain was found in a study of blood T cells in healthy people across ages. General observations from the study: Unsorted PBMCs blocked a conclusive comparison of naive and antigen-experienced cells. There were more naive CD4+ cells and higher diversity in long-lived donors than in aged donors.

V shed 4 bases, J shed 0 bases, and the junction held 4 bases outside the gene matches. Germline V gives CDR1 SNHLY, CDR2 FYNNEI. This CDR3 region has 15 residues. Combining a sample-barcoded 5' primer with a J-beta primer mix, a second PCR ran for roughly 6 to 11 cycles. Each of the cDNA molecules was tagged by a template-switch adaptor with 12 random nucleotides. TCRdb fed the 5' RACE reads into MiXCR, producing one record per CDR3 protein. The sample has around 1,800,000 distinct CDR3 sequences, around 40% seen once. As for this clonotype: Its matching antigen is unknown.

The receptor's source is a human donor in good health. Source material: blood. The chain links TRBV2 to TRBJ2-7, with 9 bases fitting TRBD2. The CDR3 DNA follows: TGTGCCAGCAGTGCTTCTAGCGGGGCCTCCTACGAGCAGTACTTC. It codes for CASSASSGASYEQYF.